This TCR beta chain emerged from a study of human T cells and chemical hapten exposure. The germline V gene has CDR1 DFQATT and CDR2 SNEGSKA (reference sequence). The CDR3 totals 17 residues. The trim removed 6 bases at V and 3 bases at J, leaving 17 bases unmatched. This clonotype was seen a few times. TCRdb redid the calling of the RACE reads with MiXCR, one entry per CDR3 protein. The sample lists roughly 64,000 distinct CDR3 sequences, approximately 10% occurring once. Sample time point: patch test 3, about 24 weeks after DPC sensitization. The treatment here: therapeutic diphenylcyclopropenone sensitization with weekly scalp DPC.

The sequence came from a woman aged 25-40 years with alopecia areata. Some clones in this sample may be carry-over from other donors' samples. The chain uses TRBV20-1 and TRBJ2-7, with 10 nucleotides matching TRBD2. The material sequenced was whole blood, taken in connection with sensitization to the hapten diphenylcyclopropenone (DPC). The CDR3 region has the DNA TGCAGTGCCCCCCCCGTAGGGCTAGCGGGAGCGAACTACGAGCAGTACTTC. Translating it yields CSAPPVGLAGANYEQYF.